Listed below are T cell receptor beta chains from one sample, sequenced in a study of blood T cell repertoires in COVID-19. The table came from immunoSEQ multiplex PCR; TCRdb's copy has only in-frame clones and leaves some out. The data contain some 240,000 clones, about 93% of them seen just once; the ten biggest clones take up about 0.8%. What was sequenced was peripheral blood. The receptor set was obtained from a man aged 55-75 years with COVID-19, enrolled during active disease. Each CDR3 is given with its conserved first and last residue. Fields, in order: D gene, J gene, clone size, V gene, CDR3 protein, CDR3 DNA. A D gene is named only where the DNA matches it firmly. Rows may omit the clone size; those that give it use once, few, many or a size class.

TRBD1	TRBJ1-2	NA	TRBV11-2	CASSLDGPGGRQGYTF	TGTGCCAGCAGCTTAGATGGGCCAGGGGGACGACAGGGCTACACCTTC
NA	TRBJ2-3	few	TRBV5-1	CASSFQAGQGLFRNTQYF	TGCGCCAGCAGCTTCCAAGCGGGCCAGGGTCTCTTCAGGAATACGCAGTATTTT
NA	TRBJ2-7	NA	TRBV28	CATKGLYEQYF	TGTGCCACCAAGGGGCTCTACGAGCAGTACTTC
TRBD1	TRBJ2-7	NA	TRBV4-1	CASSRGTGDYEQYF	TGCGCCAGCAGCCGCGGGACAGGGGACTACGAGCAGTACTTC
NA	TRBJ1-2	once	TRBV5-1	CASSLGETNYGYTF	TGCGCCAGCAGCTTGGGGGAGACTAACTATGGCTACACCTTC
NA	TRBJ1-4	NA	TRBV9	CASSVAGLQGEKLFF	TGTGCCAGCAGCGTCGCTGGGTTACAGGGTGAAAAACTGTTTTTT
NA	TRBJ2-5	NA	TRBV2	CASSDGGASQETQYF	TGTGCCAGCAGTGATGGGGGGGCCTCGCAAGAGACCCAGTACTTC
NA	TRBJ1-3	NA	TRBV5-6	CASSPTYASGNTIYF	TGTGCCAGCAGCCCAACATATGCCTCTGGAAACACCATATATTTT
NA	TRBJ1-1	NA	TRBV27	CASSSAGAGNTEAFF	TGTGCCAGCAGTTCCGCAGGTGCTGGGAACACTGAAGCTTTCTTT
NA	TRBJ2-7	NA	TRBV6-5	CASSFGSSYEQYF	TGTGCCAGCAGTTTTGGTAGCTCCTACGAGCAGTACTTC
TRBD1	TRBJ1-4	once	TRBV6-2/TRBV6-3	CASSGPGTGSEKLFF	TGTGCCAGCAGTGGCCCCGGGACAGGATCCGAAAAACTGTTTTTT
NA	TRBJ1-5	NA	TRBV30	CAWSPRDFNQPQHF	TGTGCCTGGAGTCCCCGGGACTTTAATCAGCCCCAGCATTTT
TRBD1	TRBJ1-5	NA	TRBV10-1	CASSTGQGQPQHF	TGCGCCAGCAGCACGGGACAGGGCCAGCCCCAGCATTTT
TRBD1	TRBJ1-5	NA	TRBV6-5	CATKTGESGPQHF	TGTGCCACTAAAACAGGGGAAAGCGGGCCCCAGCATTTT
TRBD1	TRBJ1-2	once	TRBV19	CASSMNGQGFGYTF	TGTGCCAGTAGTATGAATGGACAGGGTTTTGGCTACACCTTC
NA	TRBJ1-1	NA	TRBV7-8	CASSRWPGQGLTEAFF	TGTGCCAGCAGCCGGTGGCCGGGGCAGGGACTTACTGAAGCTTTCTTT
TRBD2	TRBJ2-5	NA	TRBV7-9	CASSWASGAKETQYF	TGTGCCAGCAGCTGGGCTAGCGGGGCAAAAGAGACCCAGTACTTC
TRBD2	TRBJ2-2	NA	TRBV2	CASRRGEGTGELFF	TGTGCCAGCAGGCGGGGGGAAGGCACCGGGGAGCTGTTTTTT
TRBD1	TRBJ2-7	NA	TRBV4-1	CASSQSMGQGFVYEQYF	TGCGCCAGCAGCCAATCGATGGGACAGGGCTTTGTCTACGAGCAGTACTTC
TRBD1	TRBJ1-5	NA	TRBV28	CASLPAGTALNQPQHF	TGTGCCAGCCTCCCCGCCGGGACAGCCCTCAATCAGCCCCAGCATTTT
NA	TRBJ1-1	NA	TRBV27	CASISKSGVPEAFF	TGTGCCAGCATTTCGAAATCGGGGGTCCCTGAAGCTTTCTTT
NA	TRBJ1-4	NA	TRBV3-1/TRBV3-2	CASSLFGGGTNEKLFF	TGTGCCAGCAGCCTTTTTGGGGGAGGAACTAATGAAAAACTGTTTTTT
NA	TRBJ1-6	NA	TRBV19	CASSTFGGGGHRNSPLHF	TGTGCCAGTAGTACATTCGGTGGGGGGGGTCATCGGAATTCACCCCTCCACTTT